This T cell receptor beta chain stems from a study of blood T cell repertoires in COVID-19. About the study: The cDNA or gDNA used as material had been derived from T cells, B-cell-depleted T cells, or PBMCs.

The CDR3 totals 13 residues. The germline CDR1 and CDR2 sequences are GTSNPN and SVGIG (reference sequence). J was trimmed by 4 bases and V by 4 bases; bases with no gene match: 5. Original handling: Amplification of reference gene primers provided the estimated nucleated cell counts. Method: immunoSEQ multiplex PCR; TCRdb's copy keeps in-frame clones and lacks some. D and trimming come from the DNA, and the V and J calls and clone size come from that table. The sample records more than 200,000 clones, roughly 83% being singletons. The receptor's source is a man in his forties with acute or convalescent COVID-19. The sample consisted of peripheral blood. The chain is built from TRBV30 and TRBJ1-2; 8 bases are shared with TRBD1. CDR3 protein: CAWTGGLSYGYTF. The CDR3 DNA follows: TGTGCCTGGACAGGGGGCCTAAGCTATGGCTACACCTTC.